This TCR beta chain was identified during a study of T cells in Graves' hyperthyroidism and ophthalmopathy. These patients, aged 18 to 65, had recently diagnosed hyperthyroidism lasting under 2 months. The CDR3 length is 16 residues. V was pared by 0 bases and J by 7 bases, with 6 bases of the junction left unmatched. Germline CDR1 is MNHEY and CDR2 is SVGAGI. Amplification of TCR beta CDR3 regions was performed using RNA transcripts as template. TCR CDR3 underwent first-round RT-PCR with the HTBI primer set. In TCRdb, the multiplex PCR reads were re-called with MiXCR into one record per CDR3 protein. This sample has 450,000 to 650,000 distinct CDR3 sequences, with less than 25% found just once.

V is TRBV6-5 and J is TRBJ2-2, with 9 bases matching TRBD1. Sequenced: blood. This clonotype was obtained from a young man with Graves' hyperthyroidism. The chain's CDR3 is CASSYSITGGGGELFF. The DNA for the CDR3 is TGTGCCAGCAGTTACTCGATAACAGGGGGCGGCGGGGAGCTGTTTTTT.